One sample yielded the 10 T cell receptor beta chains listed below, sequenced in a study of T cells after yellow fever vaccination. TCRdb independently ran MiXCR on the 5' RACE reads; one entry per CDR3 protein. The data hold around 350,000 distinct CDR3 sequences, with approximately 5.7% observed a single time. Sequenced material: PBMCs, taken 5 days after the yellow fever booster vaccination. These receptors originate from a young man who received the YFV17D yellow fever vaccine.

The chain is built from TRBV18 and TRBJ1-1, with 11 bases fitting TRBD1. The CDR3 runs to 17 residues. The germline CDR1 and CDR2 sequences are KGHSH and LQKENI. V shed 0 bases, J shed 2 bases, and the junction held 5 bases outside the gene matches. In DNA, the CDR3 is TGTGCCAGCTCACCACCGTTCCGGACAGGGGGCAACACTGAAGCTTTCTTT. Amino acids: CASSPPFRTGGNTEAFF.

The table lists this clonotype with many counts. This chain uses TRBV5-1 with TRBJ1-1, with 7 bases aligning to TRBD1. CDR1 and CDR2 (germline): SGHRS, YFSETQ. CDR3 length: 16 amino acids. Unmatched junction bases numbered 14, after V lost 7 bases and J lost 2 bases. The CDR3 sequence is CASGTRLEGANTEAFF. The CDR3 region has the DNA TGCGCCAGCGGAACCCGTCTAGAGGGGGCCAACACTGAAGCTTTCTTT.

At least ten counts were recorded for this clonotype. The chain links TRBV28 to TRBJ2-7; 7 bases map to TRBD1. V shed 5 bases, J shed 4 bases, and the junction held 5 bases outside the gene matches. This CDR3 comprises 13 residues. CDR1 MDHEN and CDR2 SYDVKM come from the germline V gene. In nucleotides, the CDR3 is TGTGCCAGCAGTGAGGGACAGTGGTACGAGCAGTACTTC. It codes for CASSEGQWYEQYF.

In this sample, this clonotype turned up a few times. CDR3 DNA: TGCGCCAGCAGCCAAGACGAGAGGGATCGGAGGTACTTC. Residues: CASSQDERDRRYF. The chain recombines TRBV4-3 with TRBJ2-7; TRBD2 might be the D (5 bases). The CDR3 extends over 13 amino acids. V was pared by 0 bases and J by 12 bases, with 15 bases between. Germline V lookup: CDR1 LGHNA, CDR2 YSLEER.

This clonotype was recorded a few times. The germline gene is not matched at one end of the junction; a read error may be the cause. V is TRBV20-1 and J is TRBJ2-1; TRBD2 matches at 10 bases. This CDR3 comprises 16 residues. CDR1 DFQATT and CDR2 SNEGSKA come from the germline V gene (reference sequence). CDR3 in DNA: TGCTGTGCTAGAGCCCAGCGGGAGGGCTTCTACAATGAGCAGTTCTTC. This encodes CCARAQREGFYNEQFF.

A few counts support this clonotype. The chain joins TRBV28 to TRBJ2-1; no definite D call. V gave up 4 bases and J gave up 7 bases, with 17 bases separating them. The CDR3 consists of 15 residues. Looked up from germline, CDR1 is MDHEN and CDR2 is SYDVKM. CDR3 region: CASSSGGPPGNEQFF. The CDR3 DNA sequence: TGTGCCAGCAGTTCCGGCGGCCCTCCCGGGAATGAGCAGTTCTTC.

The V call is TRBV7-2, the J call TRBJ2-6; D not resolved. Germline V gene sequence: CDR1 SGHTA, CDR2 FQGNSA. Trimming pared 3 bases from V and 0 bases from J, leaving 9 bases between. The CDR3 spans 16 residues. CDR3 sequence (DNA): TGTGCCAGCAGCTTCCTGTTCAGCTCTGGGGCCAACGTCCTGACTTTC. Translated, it gives CASSFLFSSGANVLTF.

The V gene is TRBV7-6, the J gene TRBJ2-2, with D unresolved. CDR3 length: 11 amino acids. V lost 10 bases and J lost 7, with 10 bases in between. Germline CDR1 reads SGHVS; CDR2 reads FNYEAQ. The CDR3 protein is CATRYGGELFF. CDR3 coding DNA: TGTGCCACCAGATATGGCGGGGAGCTGTTTTTT.

Many counts were recorded for this clonotype. The chain recombines TRBV15 with TRBJ2-1; the match to TRBD1 covers 9 bases. The CDR3 is 15 residues long. Germline V gene sequence: CDR1 LNHNV, CDR2 YYDKDF (reference sequence). After removal of 4 bases from V and 10 bases from J, the junction contained 11 bases not matched to a gene. CDR3 in amino acids: CATSNAGTGSREQFF. CDR3 coding DNA: TGTGCCACCAGCAACGCCGGGACAGGGTCACGAGAGCAGTTCTTC.

V usage is TRBV7-9 and J usage is TRBJ1-1, with 7 bases fitting TRBD1. With 5 bases clipped from V and 0 bases from J, the junction kept 6 bases outside the gene matches. The CDR3 spans 15 residues. The V gene's germline CDR1 is SEHNR and CDR2 FQNEAQ (reference sequence). This CDR3 reads CASSTGQALNTEAFF. CDR3 DNA: TGTGCCAGCAGCACCGGACAGGCATTGAACACTGAAGCTTTCTTT.